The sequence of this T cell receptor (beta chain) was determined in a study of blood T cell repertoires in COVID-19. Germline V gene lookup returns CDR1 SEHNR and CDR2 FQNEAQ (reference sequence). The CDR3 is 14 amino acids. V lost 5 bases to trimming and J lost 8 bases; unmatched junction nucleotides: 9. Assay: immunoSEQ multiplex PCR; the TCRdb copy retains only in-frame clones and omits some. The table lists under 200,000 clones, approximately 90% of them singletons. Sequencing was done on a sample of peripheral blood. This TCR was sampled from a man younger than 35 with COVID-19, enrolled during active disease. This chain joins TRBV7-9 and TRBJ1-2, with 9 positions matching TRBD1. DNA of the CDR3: TGTGCCAGCAGCCGAACAGGGGGCGCATCGGGCTACACCTTC. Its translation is CASSRTGGASGYTF.